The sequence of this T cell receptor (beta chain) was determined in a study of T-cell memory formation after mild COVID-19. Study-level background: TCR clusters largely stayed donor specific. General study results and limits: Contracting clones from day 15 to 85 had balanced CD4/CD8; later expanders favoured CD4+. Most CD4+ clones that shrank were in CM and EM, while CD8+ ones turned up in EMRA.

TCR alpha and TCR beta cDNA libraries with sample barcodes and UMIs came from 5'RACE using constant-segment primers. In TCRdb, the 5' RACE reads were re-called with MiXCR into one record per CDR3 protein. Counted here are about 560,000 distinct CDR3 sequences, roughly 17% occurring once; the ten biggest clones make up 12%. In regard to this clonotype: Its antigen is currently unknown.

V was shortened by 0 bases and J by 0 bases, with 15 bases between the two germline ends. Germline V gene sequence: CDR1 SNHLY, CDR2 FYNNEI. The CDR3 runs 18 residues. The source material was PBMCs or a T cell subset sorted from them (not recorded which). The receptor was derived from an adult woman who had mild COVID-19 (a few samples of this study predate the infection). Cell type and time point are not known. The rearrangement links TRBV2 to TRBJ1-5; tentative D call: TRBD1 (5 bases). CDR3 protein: CASSEALLAGRSNQPQHF. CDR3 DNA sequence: TGTGCCAGCAGTGAAGCGCTTCTGGCGGGGCGTAGCAATCAGCCCCAGCATTTT.